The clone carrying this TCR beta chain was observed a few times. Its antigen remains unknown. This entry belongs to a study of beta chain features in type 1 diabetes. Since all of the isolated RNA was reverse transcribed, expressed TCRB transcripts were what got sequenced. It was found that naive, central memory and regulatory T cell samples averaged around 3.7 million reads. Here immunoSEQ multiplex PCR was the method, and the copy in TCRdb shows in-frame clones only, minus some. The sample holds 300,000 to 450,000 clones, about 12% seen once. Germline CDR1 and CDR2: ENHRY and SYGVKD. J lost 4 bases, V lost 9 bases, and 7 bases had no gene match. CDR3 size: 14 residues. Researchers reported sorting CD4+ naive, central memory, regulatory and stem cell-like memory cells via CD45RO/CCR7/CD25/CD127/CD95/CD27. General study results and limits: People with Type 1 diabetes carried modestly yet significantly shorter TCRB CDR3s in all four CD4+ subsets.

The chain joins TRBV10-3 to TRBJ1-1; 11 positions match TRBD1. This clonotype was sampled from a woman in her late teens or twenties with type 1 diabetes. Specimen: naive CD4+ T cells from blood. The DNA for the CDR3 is TGTGCCATTTCCCCGGGACAGGGGGTCACTGAAGCTTTCTTT. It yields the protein CAISPGQGVTEAFF.